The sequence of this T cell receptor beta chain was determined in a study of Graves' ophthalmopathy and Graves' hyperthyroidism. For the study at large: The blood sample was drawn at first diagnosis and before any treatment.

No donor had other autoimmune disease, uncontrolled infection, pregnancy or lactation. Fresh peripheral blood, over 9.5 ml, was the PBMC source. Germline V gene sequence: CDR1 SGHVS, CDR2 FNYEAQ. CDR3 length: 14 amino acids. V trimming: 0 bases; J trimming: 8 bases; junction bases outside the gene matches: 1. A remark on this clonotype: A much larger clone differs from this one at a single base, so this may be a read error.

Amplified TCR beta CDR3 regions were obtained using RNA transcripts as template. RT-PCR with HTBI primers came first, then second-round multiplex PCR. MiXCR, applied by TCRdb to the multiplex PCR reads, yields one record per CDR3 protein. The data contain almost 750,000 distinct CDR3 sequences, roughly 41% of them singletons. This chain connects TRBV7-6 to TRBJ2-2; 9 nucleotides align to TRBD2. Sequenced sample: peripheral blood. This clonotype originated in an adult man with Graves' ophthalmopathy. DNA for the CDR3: TGTGCCAGCAGCTTAGCTAGCGGGAGTGGGGAGCTGTTTTTT. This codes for CASSLASGSGELFF.